Sequencing of this TCR beta chain was carried out in a study of Ad26.COV2.S vaccination and SARS-CoV-2 variants. Study findings and constraints: Analytic work on TCR breadth and depth might have understated the full extent of total T cell responses.

Sequenced by immunoSEQ multiplex PCR; TCRdb stores in-frame clones only, minus some. This sample has around 340,000 clones, with 88% found just once. Treatment in this sample: 19 received Ad26.COV2.S at low or high dose, single or two shots; several received placebo; per-sample allocation not given. All samples were drawn on day 63, counting from the first vaccine or placebo injection. With respect to this clone: Its specificity is unknown.

The ends lost 1 base at V and 13 bases at J; junction bases unmatched: 8. The germline V gene has CDR1 SGHTA and CDR2 FQGNSA. The CDR3 loop spans 14 amino acids. The TCR sequence derives from a person between 18 and 59 years old who received the Ad26.COV2.S COVID-19 vaccine or a placebo. Sequencing was performed on peripheral blood, taken in a trial of Ad26.COV2.S vaccine versus placebo. This chain uses TRBV7-2 with TRBJ1-4, with 8 bases that match TRBD1. CDR3 sequence: CASSLGSTGEILFF. The CDR3 DNA reads as TGTGCCAGCAGCTTAGGGTCGACAGGGGAGATACTGTTTTTT.